This T cell receptor (beta chain) was retrieved from a study of PD-L1 blockade in urothelial cancer. Study context: A median of roughly 140,000 T cells was found in the blood samples.

Method: immunoSEQ multiplex PCR; TCRdb's copy keeps in-frame clones and lacks some. Among some 100,000 clones, roughly nine tenths were seen once, and the ten largest hold about 0.92%. In this sample, this clone turned up a few times. The V and J ends lost 4 bases and 6 bases, in that order; junction bases with no gene match: 2. CDR3 length equals 12 residues. Germline-derived CDR1 and CDR2 are LNHDA and SQIVND (reference sequence). This rearrangement joins TRBV19 to TRBJ1-1; 7 bases agree with TRBD1. This clonotype was obtained from a woman older than 75 with urothelial cancer. The sample consisted of PBMCs, taken around atezolizumab (anti-PD-L1) treatment. CDR3 amino acids: CASSSQGAEAFF. CDR3 sequence (DNA): TGTGCCAGTAGTAGCCAGGGGGCTGAAGCTTTCTTT.